The sequence of this T cell receptor (beta chain) was determined in a study of Graves' ophthalmopathy and Graves' hyperthyroidism. Turning to the study itself: Being free of ophthalmopathy for 18 months of follow-up defined stable hyperthyroidism.

General study findings and limits: Detected in blood as well were most expanded thyroid clonotypes with frequency above 0.001.

Pregnant or lactating patients and those with other autoimmune diseases or uncontrolled infections were excluded. This clonotype was recorded many times. Antigen specificity is unknown. The TCR beta CDR3 regions underwent amplification from RNA transcripts. HTBI primers served in a first-round RT-PCR, which a second-round multiplex PCR followed. One entry per CDR3 protein results from TCRdb running MiXCR on the multiplex PCR reads. Among more than 1,000,000 distinct CDR3 sequences, about two fifths were seen once, and the ten largest hold 11%. V shed 7 bases and J shed 8 bases, with 18 bases lying between them. This CDR3 has 15 amino acids. In germline, CDR1 is LNHDA, CDR2 SQIVND (reference sequence).

Sequenced material: peripheral blood or thyroid tissue (not recorded which). The receptor comes from an adult man with Graves' hyperthyroidism. The V and J genes are TRBV19 and TRBJ1-6, with D possibly being TRBD1 (5 bases). This CDR3 is CASTDVGAGYSPLHF. The CDR3, as DNA: TGTGCCAGTACCGATGTCGGGGCAGGGTATTCACCCCTCCACTTT.